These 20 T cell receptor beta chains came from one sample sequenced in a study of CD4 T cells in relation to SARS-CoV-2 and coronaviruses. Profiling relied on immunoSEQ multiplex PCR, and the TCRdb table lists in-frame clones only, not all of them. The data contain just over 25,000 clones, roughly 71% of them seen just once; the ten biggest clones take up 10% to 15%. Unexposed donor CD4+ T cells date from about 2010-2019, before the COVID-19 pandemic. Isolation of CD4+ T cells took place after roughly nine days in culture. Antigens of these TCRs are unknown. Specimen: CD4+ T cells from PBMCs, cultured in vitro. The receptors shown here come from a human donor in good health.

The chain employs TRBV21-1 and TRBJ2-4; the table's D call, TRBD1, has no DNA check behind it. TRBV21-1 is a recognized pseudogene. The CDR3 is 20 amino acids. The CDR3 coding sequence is TGTGCCAGCAGCAAACGGGCAGGGACAGAGCGTACCGGAGCCAAAAACATTCAGTACTTC. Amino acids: CASSKRAGTERTGAKNIQYF.

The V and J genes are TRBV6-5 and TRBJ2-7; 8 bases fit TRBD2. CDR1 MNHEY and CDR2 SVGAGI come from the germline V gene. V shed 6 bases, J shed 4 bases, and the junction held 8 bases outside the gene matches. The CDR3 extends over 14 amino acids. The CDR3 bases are TGTGCCAGCAGGTGGGGACGGGGGGGGTACGAGCAGTACTTC. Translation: CASRWGRGGYEQYF.

CDR3 sequence (DNA): TGTGCCAGCAGTCTGGGGGGCGGCACTGAAGCTTTCTTT. Protein: CASSLGGGTEAFF. J is TRBJ1-1 and V is TRBV12-3 or TRBV12-4; D is possibly TRBD1 (6 bases). This CDR3 comprises 13 residues. The V end was cut by 5 bases, the J end by 4 bases, with 11 bases between.

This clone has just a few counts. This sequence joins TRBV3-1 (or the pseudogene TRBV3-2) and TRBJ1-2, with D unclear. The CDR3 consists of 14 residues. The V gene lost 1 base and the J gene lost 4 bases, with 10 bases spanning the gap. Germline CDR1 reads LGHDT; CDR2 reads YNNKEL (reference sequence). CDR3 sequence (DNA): TGTGCCAGCAGCCAAGGTTGGGCAAGCTATGGCTACACCTTC. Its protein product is CASSQGWASYGYTF.

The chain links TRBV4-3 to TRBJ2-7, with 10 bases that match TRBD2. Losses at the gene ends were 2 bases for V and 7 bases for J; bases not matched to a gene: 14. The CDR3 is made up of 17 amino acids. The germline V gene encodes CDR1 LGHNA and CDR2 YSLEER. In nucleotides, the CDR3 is TGCGCCAGCAGCCAACGTGAGTTTCTAGCGGGAGAGGGGGAGCAGTACTTC. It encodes CASSQREFLAGEGEQYF.

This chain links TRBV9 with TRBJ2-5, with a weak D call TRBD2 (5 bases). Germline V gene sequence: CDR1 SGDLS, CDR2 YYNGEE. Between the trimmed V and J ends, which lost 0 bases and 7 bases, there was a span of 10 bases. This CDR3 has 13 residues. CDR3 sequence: CASSVVEGPTQYF. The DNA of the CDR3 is TGTGCCAGCAGCGTAGTTGAGGGCCCGACCCAGTACTTC.

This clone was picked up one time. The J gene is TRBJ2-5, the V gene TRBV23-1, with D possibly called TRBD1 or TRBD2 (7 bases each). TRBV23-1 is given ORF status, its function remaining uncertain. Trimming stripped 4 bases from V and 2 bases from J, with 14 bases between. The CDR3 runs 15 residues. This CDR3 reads CASSPTGREQETQYF. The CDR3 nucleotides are TGCGCCAGCAGTCCGACAGGGAGGGAGCAAGAGACCCAGTACTTC.

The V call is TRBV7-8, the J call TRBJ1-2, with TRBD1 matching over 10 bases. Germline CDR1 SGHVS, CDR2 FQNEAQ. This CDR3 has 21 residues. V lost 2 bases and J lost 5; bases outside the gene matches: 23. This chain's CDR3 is CASSLRPRPESRQGARYGYTF. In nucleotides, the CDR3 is TGTGCCAGCAGCTTACGGCCCCGGCCGGAGTCTCGACAGGGGGCTAGGTATGGCTACACCTTC.

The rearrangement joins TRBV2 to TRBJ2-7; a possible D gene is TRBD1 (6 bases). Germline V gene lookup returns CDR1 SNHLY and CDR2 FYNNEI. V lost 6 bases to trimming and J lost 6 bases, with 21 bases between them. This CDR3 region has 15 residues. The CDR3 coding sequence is TGTGCCAGCAGCCTTGCCGGAAGGACAGAATCCGAGCAGTACTTC. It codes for CASSLAGRTESEQYF.

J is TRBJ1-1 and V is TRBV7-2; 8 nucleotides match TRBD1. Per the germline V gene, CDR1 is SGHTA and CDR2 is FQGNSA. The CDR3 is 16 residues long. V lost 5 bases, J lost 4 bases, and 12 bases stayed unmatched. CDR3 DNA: TGTGCCAGCAGCAAGGACAGGGTTGCCTTAGGCACTGAAGCTTTCTTT. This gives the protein CASSKDRVALGTEAFF.

CDR3 region: CASSRDRDQPQHF. CDR3 in DNA: TGTGCCAGCAGCCGTGACAGGGATCAGCCCCAGCATTTT. This chain uses TRBV6-5 with TRBJ1-5; TRBD1 agrees at 7 bases. V lost 6 bases and J lost 5; bases outside the gene matches: 4. Germline V gene sequence: CDR1 MNHEY, CDR2 SVGAGI. This CDR3 has 13 amino acids.

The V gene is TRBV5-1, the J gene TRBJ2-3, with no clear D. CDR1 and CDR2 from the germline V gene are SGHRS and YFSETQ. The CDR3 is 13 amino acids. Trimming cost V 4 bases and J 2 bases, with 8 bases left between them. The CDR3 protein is CASSGTDTDTQYF. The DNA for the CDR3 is TGCGCCAGCAGCGGCACCGACACAGATACGCAGTATTTT.

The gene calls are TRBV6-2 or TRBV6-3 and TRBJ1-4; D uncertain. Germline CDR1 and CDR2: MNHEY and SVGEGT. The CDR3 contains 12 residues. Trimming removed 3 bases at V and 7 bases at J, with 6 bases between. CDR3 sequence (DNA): TGTGCCAGCAGTTATTCGGGTGAAAAACTGTTTTTT. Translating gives CASSYSGEKLFF.

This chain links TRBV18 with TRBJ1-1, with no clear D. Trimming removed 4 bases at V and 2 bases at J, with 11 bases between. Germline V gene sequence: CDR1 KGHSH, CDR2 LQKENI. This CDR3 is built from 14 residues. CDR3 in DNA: TGTGCCAGCTCACGCAGCCTGGACAACACTGAAGCTTTCTTT. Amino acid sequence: CASSRSLDNTEAFF. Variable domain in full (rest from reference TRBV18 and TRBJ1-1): NAGVMQNPRHLVRRRGQEARLRCSPMKGHSHVYWYRQLPEEGLKFMVYLQKENIIDESGMPKERFSAEFPKEGPSILRIQQVVRGDSAAYFCASSRSLDNTEAFFGQGTRLTVV.

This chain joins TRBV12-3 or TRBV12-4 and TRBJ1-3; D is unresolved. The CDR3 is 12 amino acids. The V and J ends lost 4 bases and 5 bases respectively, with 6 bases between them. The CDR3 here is CASSSWRNTIYF. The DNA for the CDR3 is TGTGCCAGCAGTTCTTGGCGAAACACCATATATTTT.

CDR3 coding DNA: TGTGCCAGCAGTTGGGACAGGGGACTGTACTTC. This gives the protein CASSWDRGLYF. The chain couples TRBV6-2 or TRBV6-3 to TRBJ2-7; 10 bases align to TRBD1. The CDR3 loop spans 11 amino acids. Trimming removed 4 bases from V and 12 bases from J; junction bases left unmatched: 3. Germline V gene sequence: CDR1 MNHEY, CDR2 SVGEGT.

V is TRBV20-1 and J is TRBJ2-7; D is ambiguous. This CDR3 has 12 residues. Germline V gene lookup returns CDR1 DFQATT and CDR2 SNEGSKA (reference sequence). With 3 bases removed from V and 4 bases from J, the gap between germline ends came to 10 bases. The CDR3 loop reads CSASRHQYEQYF. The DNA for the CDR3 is TGCAGTGCTAGTCGGCACCAGTACGAGCAGTACTTC.

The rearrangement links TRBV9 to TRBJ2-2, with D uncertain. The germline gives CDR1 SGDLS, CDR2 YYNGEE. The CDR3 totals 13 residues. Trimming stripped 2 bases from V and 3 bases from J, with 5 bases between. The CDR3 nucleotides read TGTGCCAGCAGCGTTCAGGACACCGGGGAGCTGTTTTTT. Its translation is CASSVQDTGELFF.

The CDR3 sequence is CASSRVSSGGGTDTQYF. The DNA for the CDR3 is TGTGCCAGCAGCCGTGTTTCTAGCGGGGGGGGAACAGATACGCAGTATTTT. The chain recombines TRBV7-2 with TRBJ2-3, with 12 positions matching TRBD2. The germline gives CDR1 SGHTA, CDR2 FQGNSA. This CDR3 contains 17 residues. With 5 bases clipped from V and 3 bases from J, the junction kept 9 bases outside the gene matches.

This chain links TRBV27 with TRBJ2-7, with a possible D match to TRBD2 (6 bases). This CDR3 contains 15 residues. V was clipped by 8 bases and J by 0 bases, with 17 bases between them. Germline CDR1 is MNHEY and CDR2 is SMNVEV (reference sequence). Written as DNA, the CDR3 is TGTGCCAGCGGGGGGTGGAGCGGGCCCTCCTACGAGCAGTACTTC. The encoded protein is CASGGWSGPSYEQYF.